The rows below give T cell receptor beta chains drawn from one sample of a study of blood T cell repertoires in COVID-19. Data came from immunoSEQ multiplex PCR; TCRdb stores just in-frame clones and leaves some out. The table records 65,000 to 90,000 clones, more than 70% of them present only once. The specimen sequenced was peripheral blood. These TCRs come from a man aged 65 to 79 with COVID-19, enrolled during active disease. Both conserved end residues are trimmed from each CDR3. A D gene is named only where the DNA matches it firmly. Clone size is shown for a subset of rows, as once, few, many or a class of expanded clone.

>TRBV7-2|NA|TRBD1|TRBJ2-2
ASSQRTGGFGELF
>TRBV4-1|few|TRBD1|TRBJ1-4
ASSQDQWDRGPREKLF
>TRBV7-2|NA|TRBD2|TRBJ2-3
ASSFSGSDTQY
>TRBV2|once|NA|TRBJ2-5
ASDPTAQETQY
>TRBV7-6|NA|TRBD1|TRBJ2-7
ASSPSTGGFFYEQY
>TRBV2|NA|NA|TRBJ1-4
ASSVRPRGSNPKLF
>TRBV7-2|NA|NA|TRBJ2-2
ASSLVELTNTGELF
>TRBV12-3/TRBV12-4|few|NA|TRBJ2-1
ASRPNRAQQF
>TRBV4-2|NA|TRBD2|TRBJ2-1
ASSRDPVASGIEQF
>TRBV3-1/TRBV3-2|NA|NA|TRBJ1-1
ASSQDLPRCTEAF
>TRBV28|once|TRBD1|TRBJ2-3
ASSILRGRGTDTQY
>TRBV11-1|NA|NA|TRBJ2-7
ASSGHYEQY
>TRBV6-2/TRBV6-3|NA|NA|TRBJ2-7
ASSPRRLVYEQY
>TRBV5-6|NA|NA|TRBJ2-2
ASSLPRFLRGELF
>TRBV9|NA|TRBD2|TRBJ2-1
ASSVVGLAERNEQF
>TRBV11-1|NA|NA|TRBJ2-1
ASSLHDGRNNEQF
>TRBV10-3|NA|NA|TRBJ1-4
ASGHEINEKLF
>TRBV25-1|few|TRBD1|TRBJ2-2
ASNRDSPFSGELF
>TRBV27|few|TRBD2|TRBJ2-7
ASSPGLAGAGEQY
>TRBV5-5|few|TRBD1|TRBJ1-1
ASSRTGVPNTEAF
>TRBV5-6|NA|NA|TRBJ1-1
ASSLAIDGSAAF
>TRBV28|NA|NA|TRBJ1-3
ASSTRGNTIY
>TRBV7-6|NA|NA|TRBJ1-1
ASSHGSAEEAF
>TRBV29-1|NA|NA|TRBJ2-5
SVGGGIQETQY
>TRBV30|NA|TRBD2|TRBJ2-1
AWSVRTSGEQF
>TRBV2|NA|NA|TRBJ1-5
ASSEGGDQPQH
>TRBV11-2|once|NA|TRBJ1-1
ASGRTAEAF
>TRBV5-6|NA|NA|TRBJ1-1
ASSRLGQFLLGAF
>TRBV5-6|NA|NA|TRBJ2-3
ASSLGLESDTQY
>TRBV5-4|NA|TRBD2|TRBJ2-1
ASSPAPGLVFNEQF
>TRBV7-3|NA|NA|TRBJ1-3
ASSLLQGNTIY
>TRBV6-4|NA|TRBD1|TRBJ1-2
ASSETGRGDGYT
>TRBV19|NA|NA|TRBJ1-6
ASSWSNSPLH
>TRBV10-1|NA|TRBD1|TRBJ1-6
ASSELKGSRLEQGHNSPLH
>TRBV1|NA|NA|TRBJ2-7
TSSQDLRLAGPYEQY
>TRBV19|NA|NA|TRBJ1-3
ASSPDTLIMGNTIY
>TRBV27|NA|TRBD1|TRBJ2-7
ASRRGGQGYEQY
>TRBV18|NA|TRBD1|TRBJ1-1
ASSRQGEAF
>TRBV7-9|NA|NA|TRBJ1-3
ASSQVGPGNTIY
>TRBV27|NA|TRBD2|TRBJ2-7
ASSLEAAPWSGVTYEQY
>TRBV5-1|NA|TRBD2|TRBJ2-3
ASSPGLAGGSGDTQY
>TRBV6-1|NA|NA|TRBJ2-3
ASSERQGGTDTQY
>TRBV6-1|NA|TRBD2|TRBJ2-4
ASSESAGGSNIQY
>TRBV27|few|TRBD1|TRBJ1-2
ASSLIRGQNYGYT
>TRBV28|once|TRBD2|TRBJ2-1
ASSPPGLAQISYNEQF
>TRBV30|few|TRBD1|TRBJ1-5
AWNRGTAGNQPQH
>TRBV7-8|NA|NA|TRBJ1-2
ASSGDSLYGYT
>TRBV24-1|NA|TRBD1|TRBJ2-1
ATSDLGTGPRSYNEQF